This T cell receptor beta chain came from a study of T cells in Graves' hyperthyroidism and ophthalmopathy. General study results and limits: Median prediction lead before ophthalmopathy onset was around seven months with the model.

Exclusions: uncontrolled infection, other autoimmune disease, pregnancy, lactation. On this clonotype: Its antigen is unidentified. A much bigger clone sits one base away, suggesting this may be a read error.

Trimming removed 3 bases at V and 7 bases at J, with 10 bases between. The CDR3 covers 12 residues. In germline, CDR1 is SGHDT, CDR2 YYEEEE. Amplified TCR beta CDR3 regions derived from RNA transcripts. The study used the HTBI primer set for a first-round RT-PCR of the TCR CDR3. TCRdb used MiXCR to reprocess the multiplex PCR reads, holding one entry per CDR3 protein. The table shows about 290,000 distinct CDR3 sequences, with 13% occurring only once. Sample: blood. V usage is TRBV5-6 and J usage is TRBJ1-1, with D hard to call. The receptor's source is a woman under 40 with Graves' hyperthyroidism that later progressed to Graves' ophthalmopathy. Written as DNA, the CDR3 is TGTGCCAGCAGCTCGGAGTCAGTTGAAGCTTTCTTT. Protein product: CASSSESVEAFF.